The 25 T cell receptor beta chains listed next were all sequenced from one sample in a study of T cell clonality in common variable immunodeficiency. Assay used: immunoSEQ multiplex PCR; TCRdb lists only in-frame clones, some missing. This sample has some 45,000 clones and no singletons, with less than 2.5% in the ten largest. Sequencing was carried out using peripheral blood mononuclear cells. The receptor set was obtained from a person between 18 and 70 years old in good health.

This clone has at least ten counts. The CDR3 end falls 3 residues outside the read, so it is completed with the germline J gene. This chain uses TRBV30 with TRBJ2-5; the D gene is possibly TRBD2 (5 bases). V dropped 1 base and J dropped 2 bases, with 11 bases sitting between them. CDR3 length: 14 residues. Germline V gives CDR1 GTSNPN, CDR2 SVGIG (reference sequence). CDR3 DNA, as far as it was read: TGTGCCTGGAGTGGCGGGCAGCTACAAGAGACC. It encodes CAWSGGQLQET. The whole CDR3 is CAWSGGQLQETQYF.

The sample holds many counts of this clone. The DNA read from the CDR3 is TGCGCCAGCAGCCAACATAACAGGGCGTCCTATGGC. This sequence encodes CASSQHNRASYG. The CDR3 in full is CASSQHNRASYGYTF. The chain links TRBV5-1 to TRBJ1-2, with D possibly TRBD1 on 6 matching bases. From the germline J gene comes the end of the CDR3, since the read stops 3 residues before it. Germline V gene sequence: CDR1 SGHRS, CDR2 YFSETQ. Trimming removed 4 bases at V and 4 bases at J, with 17 bases between. This CDR3 is built from 15 residues.

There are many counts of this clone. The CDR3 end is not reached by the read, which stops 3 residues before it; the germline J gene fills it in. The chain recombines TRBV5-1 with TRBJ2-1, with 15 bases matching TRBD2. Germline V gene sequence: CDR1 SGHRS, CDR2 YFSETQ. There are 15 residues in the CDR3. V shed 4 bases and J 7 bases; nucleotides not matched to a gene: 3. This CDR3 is CASSIGLAGGNEQFF. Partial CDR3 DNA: TGCGCCAGCAGCATCGGACTAGCGGGGGGGAATGAG.

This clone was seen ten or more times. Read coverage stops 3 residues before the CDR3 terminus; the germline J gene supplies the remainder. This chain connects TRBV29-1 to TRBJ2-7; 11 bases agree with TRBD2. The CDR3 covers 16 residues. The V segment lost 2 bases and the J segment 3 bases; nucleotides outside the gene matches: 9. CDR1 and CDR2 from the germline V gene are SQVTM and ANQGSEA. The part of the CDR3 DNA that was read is TGCAGCGTTGAATGGGCCGGGACTAGCGGTCTCTACGAG. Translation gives CSVEWAGTSGLYE. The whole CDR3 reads CSVEWAGTSGLYEQYF.

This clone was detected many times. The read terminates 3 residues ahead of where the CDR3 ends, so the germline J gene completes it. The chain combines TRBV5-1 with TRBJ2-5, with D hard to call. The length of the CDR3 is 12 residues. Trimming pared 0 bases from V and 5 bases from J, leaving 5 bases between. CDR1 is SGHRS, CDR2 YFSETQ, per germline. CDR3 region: CASSLVLETQYF. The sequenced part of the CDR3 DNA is TGCGCCAGCAGCTTGGTATTGGAGACC.

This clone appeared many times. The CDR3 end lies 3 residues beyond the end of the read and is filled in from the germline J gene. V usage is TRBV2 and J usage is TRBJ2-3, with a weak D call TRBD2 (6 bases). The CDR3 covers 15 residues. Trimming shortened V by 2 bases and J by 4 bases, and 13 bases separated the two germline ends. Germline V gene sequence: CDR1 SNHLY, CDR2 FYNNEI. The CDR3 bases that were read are TGTGCCAGCAGTGAACAGCGGGCCCTATCAGATACG. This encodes CASSEQRALSDT. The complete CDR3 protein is CASSEQRALSDTQYF.

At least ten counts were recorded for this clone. CDR3 residues: CASSIDGAGELFF. The part of the CDR3 DNA that was read is TGTGCCAGCAGCATTGACGGGGCCGGGGAG. The chain is built from TRBV5-4 and TRBJ2-2; maybe TRBD2 (5 bases). Sequencing ends 3 residues short of the CDR3 end; the germline J gene provides the rest. The CDR3 totals 13 residues. Germline V gene sequence: CDR1 SGHNT, CDR2 YYREEE (reference sequence). V was pared by 4 bases and J by 6 bases, with 10 bases between.

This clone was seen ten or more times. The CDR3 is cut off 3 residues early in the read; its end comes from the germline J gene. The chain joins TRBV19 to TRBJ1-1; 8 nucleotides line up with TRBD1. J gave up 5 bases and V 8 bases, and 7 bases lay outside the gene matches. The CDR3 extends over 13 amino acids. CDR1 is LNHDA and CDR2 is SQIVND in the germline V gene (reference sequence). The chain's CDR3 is CASSQGARTEAFF. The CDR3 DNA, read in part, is TGTGCCAGTTCCCAGGGGGCGCGGACTGAA.

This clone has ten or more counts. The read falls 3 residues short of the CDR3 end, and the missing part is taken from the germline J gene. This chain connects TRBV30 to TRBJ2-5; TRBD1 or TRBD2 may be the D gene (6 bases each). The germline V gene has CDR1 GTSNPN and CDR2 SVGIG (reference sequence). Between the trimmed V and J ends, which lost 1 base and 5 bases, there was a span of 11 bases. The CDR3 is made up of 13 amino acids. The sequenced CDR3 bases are TGTGCCTGGAGTGCCAGGGGAGGCGAGACC. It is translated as CAWSARGGET. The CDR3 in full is CAWSARGGETQYF.

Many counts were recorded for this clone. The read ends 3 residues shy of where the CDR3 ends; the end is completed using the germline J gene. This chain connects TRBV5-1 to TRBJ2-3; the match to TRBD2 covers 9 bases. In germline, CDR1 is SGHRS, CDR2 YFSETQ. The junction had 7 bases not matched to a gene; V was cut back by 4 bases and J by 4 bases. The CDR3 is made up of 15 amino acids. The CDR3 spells CASSEQRGAADTQYF. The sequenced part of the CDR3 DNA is TGCGCCAGCAGCGAACAGCGGGGGGCAGCAGATACG.

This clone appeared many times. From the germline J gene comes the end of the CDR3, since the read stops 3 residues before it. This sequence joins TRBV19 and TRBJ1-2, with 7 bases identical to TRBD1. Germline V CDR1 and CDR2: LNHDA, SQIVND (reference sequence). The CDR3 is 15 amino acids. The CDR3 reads CASSRDRSPPSGYTF. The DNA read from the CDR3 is TGTGCCAGTAGTAGGGACAGAAGTCCGCCCAGCGGC.

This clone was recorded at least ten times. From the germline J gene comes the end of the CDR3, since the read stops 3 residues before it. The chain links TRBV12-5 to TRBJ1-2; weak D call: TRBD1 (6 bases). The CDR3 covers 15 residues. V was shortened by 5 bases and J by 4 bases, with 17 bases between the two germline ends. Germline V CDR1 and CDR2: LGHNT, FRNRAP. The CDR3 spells CASGPYAGGSYGYTF. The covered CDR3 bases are TGTGCTAGTGGTCCCTATGCTGGGGGCAGCTATGGC. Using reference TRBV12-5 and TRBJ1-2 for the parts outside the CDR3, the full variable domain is DARVTQTPRHKVTEMGQEVTMRCQPILGHNTVFWYRQTMMQGLELLAYFRNRAPLDDSGMPKDRFSAEMPDATLATLKIQPSEPRDSAVYFCASGPYAGGSYGYTFGSGTRLTVV.

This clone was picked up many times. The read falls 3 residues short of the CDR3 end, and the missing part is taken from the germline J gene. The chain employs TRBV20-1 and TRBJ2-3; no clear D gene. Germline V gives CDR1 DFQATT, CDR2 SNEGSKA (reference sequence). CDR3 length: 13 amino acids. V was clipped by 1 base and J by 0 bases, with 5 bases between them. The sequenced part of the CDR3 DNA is TGCAGTGCTAGAGCGGGTAGCACAGATACG. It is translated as CSARAGSTDT. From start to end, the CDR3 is CSARAGSTDTQYF.

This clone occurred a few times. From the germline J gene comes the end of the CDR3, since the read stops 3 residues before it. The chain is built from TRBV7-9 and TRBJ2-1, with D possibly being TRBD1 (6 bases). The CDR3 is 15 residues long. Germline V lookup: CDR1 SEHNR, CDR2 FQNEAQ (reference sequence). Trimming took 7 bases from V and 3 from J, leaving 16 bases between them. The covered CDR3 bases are TGTGCCAGCAACTCCGGACAGAATAACTACAATGAG. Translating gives CASNSGQNNYNE. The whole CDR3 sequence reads CASNSGQNNYNEQFF.

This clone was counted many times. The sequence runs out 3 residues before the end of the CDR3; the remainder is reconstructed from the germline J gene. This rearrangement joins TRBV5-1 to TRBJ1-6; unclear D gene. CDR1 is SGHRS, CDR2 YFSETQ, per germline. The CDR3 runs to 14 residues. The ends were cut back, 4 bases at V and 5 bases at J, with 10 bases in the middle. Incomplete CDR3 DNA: TGCGCCAGCAGCCAAGACATGGATAATTCACCC. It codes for CASSQDMDNSP. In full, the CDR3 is CASSQDMDNSPLHF. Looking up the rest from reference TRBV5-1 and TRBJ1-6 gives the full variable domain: KAGVTQTPRYLIKTRGQQVTLSCSPISGHRSVSWYQQTPGQGLQFLFEYFSETQRNKGNFPGRFSGRQFSNSRSEMNVSTLELGDSALYLCASSQDMDNSPLHFGNGTRLTVT.

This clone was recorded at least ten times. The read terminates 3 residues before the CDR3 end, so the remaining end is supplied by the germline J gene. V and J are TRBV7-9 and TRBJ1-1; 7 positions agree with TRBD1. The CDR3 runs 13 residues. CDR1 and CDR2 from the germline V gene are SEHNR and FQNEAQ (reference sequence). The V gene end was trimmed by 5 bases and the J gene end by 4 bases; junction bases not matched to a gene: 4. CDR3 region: CASSTRTGTEAFF. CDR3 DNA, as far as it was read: TGTGCCAGCAGCACCCGGACAGGCACTGAA.

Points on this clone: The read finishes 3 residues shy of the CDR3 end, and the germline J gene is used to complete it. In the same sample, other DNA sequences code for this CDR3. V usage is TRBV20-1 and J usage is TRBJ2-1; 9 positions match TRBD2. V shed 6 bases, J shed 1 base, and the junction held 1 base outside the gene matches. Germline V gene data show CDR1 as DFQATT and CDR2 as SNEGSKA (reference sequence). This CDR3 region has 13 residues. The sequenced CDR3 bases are TGCAGTGCCACTAGCGGGTCCTACAATGAG. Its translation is CSATSGSYNE. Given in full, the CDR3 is CSATSGSYNEQFF.

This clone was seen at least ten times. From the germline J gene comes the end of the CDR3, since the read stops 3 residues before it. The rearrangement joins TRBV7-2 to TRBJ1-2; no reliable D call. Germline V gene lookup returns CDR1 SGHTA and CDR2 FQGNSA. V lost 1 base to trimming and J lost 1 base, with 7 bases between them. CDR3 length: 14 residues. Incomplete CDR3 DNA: TGTGCCAGCAGCTTAGGCGATATTAACTATGGC. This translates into CASSLGDINYG. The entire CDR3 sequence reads CASSLGDINYGYTF. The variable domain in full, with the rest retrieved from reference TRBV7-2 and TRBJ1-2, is GAGVSQSPSNKVTEKGKDVELRCDPISGHTALYWYRQSLGQGLEFLIYFQGNSAPDKSGLPSDRFSAERTGGSVSTLTIQRTQQEDSAVYLCASSLGDINYGYTFGSGTRLTVV.

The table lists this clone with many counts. CDR3 DNA, as far as it was read: TGTGCCTTATCGGCGGGGGCGGGCGCGTACCAAGAGACC. It specifies CALSAGAGAYQET. The full CDR3 sequence reads CALSAGAGAYQETQYF. The chain couples TRBV30 to TRBJ2-5; weak D call: TRBD2 (7 bases). Read data end 3 residues before the CDR3 end; the end is taken from the germline J gene. The ends were cut back, 7 bases at V and 0 bases at J, with 21 bases in the middle. This CDR3 has 16 amino acids. Germline assignment: CDR1 GTSNPN and CDR2 SVGIG (reference sequence).

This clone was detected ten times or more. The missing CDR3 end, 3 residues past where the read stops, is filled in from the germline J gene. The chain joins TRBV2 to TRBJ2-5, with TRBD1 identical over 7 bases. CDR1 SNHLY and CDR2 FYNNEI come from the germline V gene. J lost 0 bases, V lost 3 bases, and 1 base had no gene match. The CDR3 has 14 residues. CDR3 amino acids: CASSEGQYQETQYF. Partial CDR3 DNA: TGTGCCAGCAGTGAGGGACAGTACCAAGAGACC.

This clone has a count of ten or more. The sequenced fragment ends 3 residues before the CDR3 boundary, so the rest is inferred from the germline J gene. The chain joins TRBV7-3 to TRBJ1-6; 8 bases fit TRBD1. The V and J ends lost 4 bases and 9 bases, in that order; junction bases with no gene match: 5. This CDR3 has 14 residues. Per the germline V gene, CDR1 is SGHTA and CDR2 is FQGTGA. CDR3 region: CASSSGQGRSPLHF. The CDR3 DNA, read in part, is TGTGCCAGCAGCTCCGGACAGGGCCGTTCACCC.

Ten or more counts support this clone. The CDR3 region is CASSLASGAYEQYF. The part of the CDR3 DNA that was read is TGCGCCAGCAGCTTGGCTAGCGGGGCGTACGAG. This chain connects TRBV5-1 to TRBJ2-7, with TRBD2 matching over 9 bases. The read comes to an end 3 residues before the CDR3 does, leaving the germline J gene to fill in the end. V shed 0 bases, J shed 4 bases, and the junction held 2 bases outside the gene matches. The CDR3 extends over 14 amino acids. Germline V gene sequence: CDR1 SGHRS, CDR2 YFSETQ.

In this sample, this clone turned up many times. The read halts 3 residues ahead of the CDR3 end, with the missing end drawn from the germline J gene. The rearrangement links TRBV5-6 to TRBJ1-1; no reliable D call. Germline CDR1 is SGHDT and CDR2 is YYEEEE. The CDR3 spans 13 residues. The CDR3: CASSPGAGSRAFF. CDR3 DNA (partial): TGTGCCAGCAGCCCTGGCGCGGGCAGCAGA.

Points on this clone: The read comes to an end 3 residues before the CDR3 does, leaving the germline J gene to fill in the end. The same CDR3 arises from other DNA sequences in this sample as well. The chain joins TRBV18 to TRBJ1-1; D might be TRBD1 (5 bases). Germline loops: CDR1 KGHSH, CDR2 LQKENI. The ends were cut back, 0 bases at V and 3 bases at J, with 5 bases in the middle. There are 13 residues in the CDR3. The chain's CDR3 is CASSPPRDTEAFF. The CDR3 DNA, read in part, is TGTGCCAGCTCACCACCCAGGGACACTGAA.

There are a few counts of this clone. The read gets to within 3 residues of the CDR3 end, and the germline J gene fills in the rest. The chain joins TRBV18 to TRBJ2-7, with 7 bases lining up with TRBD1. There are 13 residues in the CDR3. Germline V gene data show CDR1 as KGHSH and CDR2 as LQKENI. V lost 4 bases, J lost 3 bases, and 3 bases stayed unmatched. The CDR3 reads CASSRDSSYEQYF. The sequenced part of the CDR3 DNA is TGTGCCAGCTCACGGGACAGCAGCTACGAG. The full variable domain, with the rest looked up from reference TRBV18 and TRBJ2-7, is NAGVMQNPRHLVRRRGQEARLRCSPMKGHSHVYWYRQLPEEGLKFMVYLQKENIIDESGMPKERFSAEFPKEGPSILRIQQVVRGDSAAYFCASSRDSSYEQYFGPGTRLTVT.